The rows below give T cell receptor beta chains drawn from one sample of a study of neurological immune-mediated disorders. Using its own MiXCR run on the 5' RACE reads, TCRdb lists one record per CDR3 protein. The sample records 20,000 to 30,000 distinct CDR3 sequences, more than 2% being singletons. Sequenced material: PBMCs. All receptors derive from a woman in her forties or fifties with multiple sclerosis. The CDR3 runs from the conserved cysteine through the conserved F or W. Fields, in order: J gene, clone size, V gene, D gene, CDR3 protein, CDR3 DNA. A D gene is named only where the DNA matches it firmly. Clone size, where shown, is once, few, many, or a class for clones that have expanded.

j_call: TRBJ2-2; clone_size: medium-sized; v_call: TRBV10-3; d_call: TRBD1; cdr3_aa: CAISAGQGEAGELFF; cdr3_nt: TGTGCCATCAGTGCGGGACAGGGGGAGGCCGGGGAGCTGTTTTTT
j_call: TRBJ1-2; clone_size: many; v_call: TRBV6-5; d_call: -; cdr3_aa: CASSYSQGNYGYTF; cdr3_nt: TGTGCCAGCAGTTACTCGCAGGGTAACTATGGCTACACCTTC
j_call: TRBJ2-7; clone_size: many; v_call: TRBV5-1; d_call: -; cdr3_aa: CASSRGNEQYF; cdr3_nt: TGCGCCAGCAGCCGGGGGAACGAGCAGTACTTC
j_call: TRBJ1-4; clone_size: many; v_call: TRBV11-1; d_call: -; cdr3_aa: CASSFSPGEKLFF; cdr3_nt: TGTGCCAGCAGCTTCTCCCCGGGCGAAAAACTGTTTTTT
j_call: TRBJ2-7; clone_size: many; v_call: TRBV7-2; d_call: TRBD2; cdr3_aa: CASSFGGSLYEQYF; cdr3_nt: TGTGCCAGCAGCTTTGGCGGGAGCCTCTACGAGCAGTACTTC
j_call: TRBJ1-2; clone_size: many; v_call: TRBV18; d_call: TRBD1; cdr3_aa: CASSPSRDRGGYTF; cdr3_nt: TGTGCCAGCTCACCGTCCCGGGACAGGGGTGGCTACACCTTC
j_call: TRBJ1-5; clone_size: -; v_call: TRBV25-1; d_call: -; cdr3_aa: CASSAQPQHF; cdr3_nt: TGTGCCAGCAGTGCTCAGCCCCAGCATTTT
j_call: TRBJ2-7; clone_size: -; v_call: TRBV20-1; d_call: -; cdr3_aa: CSARSSGLGEQYF; cdr3_nt: TGCAGTGCTAGATCCTCCGGACTCGGCGAGCAGTACTTC
j_call: TRBJ2-2; clone_size: many; v_call: TRBV2; d_call: -; cdr3_aa: CASSRHTGELFF; cdr3_nt: TGTGCCAGCAGTCGACACACCGGGGAGCTGTTTTTT
j_call: TRBJ1-2; clone_size: many; v_call: TRBV4-1; d_call: TRBD1; cdr3_aa: CASSLGVGDRVPYGYTF; cdr3_nt: TGCGCCAGCAGCTTGGGGGTGGGGGACAGGGTCCCCTATGGCTACACCTTC
j_call: TRBJ1-5; clone_size: many; v_call: TRBV12-3/TRBV12-4; d_call: -; cdr3_aa: CASSLQRRGNQPQHF; cdr3_nt: TGTGCCAGCAGCCTTCAAAGGCGCGGCAATCAGCCCCAGCATTTT
j_call: TRBJ2-7; clone_size: once; v_call: TRBV18; d_call: TRBD1; cdr3_aa: CVSSPRQGPYEQYF; cdr3_nt: TGTGTCAGCTCACCACGACAGGGCCCCTACGAGCAGTACTTC
j_call: TRBJ1-2; clone_size: many; v_call: TRBV3-1; d_call: -; cdr3_aa: CASSQETARYGYTF; cdr3_nt: TGTGCCAGCAGCCAAGAGACGGCCCGCTATGGCTACACCTTC
j_call: TRBJ2-7; clone_size: many; v_call: TRBV20-1; d_call: TRBD1; cdr3_aa: CSARTGDYEQYF; cdr3_nt: TGCAGTGCCCGGACAGGGGACTACGAGCAGTACTTC
j_call: TRBJ2-7; clone_size: many; v_call: TRBV5-1; d_call: -; cdr3_aa: CASSLAPNYEQYF; cdr3_nt: TGCGCCAGCAGCTTGGCCCCCAACTACGAGCAGTACTTC
j_call: TRBJ2-2; clone_size: few; v_call: TRBV20-1; d_call: TRBD1; cdr3_aa: CSAEGQGTGELFF; cdr3_nt: TGCAGTGCAGAGGGACAGGGGACCGGGGAGCTGTTTTTT
j_call: TRBJ2-3; clone_size: many; v_call: TRBV5-1; d_call: TRBD2; cdr3_aa: CASSLAGVLDTQYF; cdr3_nt: TGCGCCAGCAGTTTGGCGGGAGTGTTAGATACGCAGTATTTT
j_call: TRBJ1-4; clone_size: many; v_call: TRBV11-2; d_call: -; cdr3_aa: CASSFRPGGNEAVRKFF; cdr3_nt: TGTGCCAGCAGCTTTAGGCCCGGAGGGAACGAAGCGGTCCGGAAGTTTTTT
j_call: TRBJ1-5; clone_size: many; v_call: TRBV12-3/TRBV12-4; d_call: -; cdr3_aa: CASSLESVNQPQNF; cdr3_nt: TGTGCCAGCAGTTTAGAGTCCGTTAATCAGCCCCAGAATTTT
j_call: TRBJ2-3; clone_size: many; v_call: TRBV20-1; d_call: TRBD2; cdr3_aa: CSAPRGGGRDTQYF; cdr3_nt: TGCAGTGCTCCCCGGGGCGGGGGGAGAGATACGCAGTATTTT
j_call: TRBJ2-5; clone_size: few; v_call: TRBV5-1; d_call: TRBD2; cdr3_aa: CASSLGASGETQYF; cdr3_nt: TGCGCCAGCAGCTTGGGGGCTAGCGGGGAGACCCAGTACTTC
j_call: TRBJ2-5; clone_size: few; v_call: TRBV7-6; d_call: TRBD2; cdr3_aa: CASSLEIAGQETQYF; cdr3_nt: TGTGCCAGCAGCTTAGAGATAGCGGGGCAAGAGACCCAGTACTTC
j_call: TRBJ2-7; clone_size: many; v_call: TRBV11-3; d_call: -; cdr3_aa: CASSPSTGYEQYF; cdr3_nt: TGTGCCAGCAGCCCTAGTACAGGTTACGAGCAGTACTTC
j_call: TRBJ1-5; clone_size: many; v_call: TRBV5-1; d_call: -; cdr3_aa: CASSFEGPNQPQNF; cdr3_nt: TGCGCCAGCAGCTTTGAAGGACCCAATCAGCCCCAGAATTTT
j_call: TRBJ1-2; clone_size: many; v_call: TRBV11-2; d_call: -; cdr3_aa: CASSPLGGANYGYTF; cdr3_nt: TGTGCCAGCAGCCCCCTCGGAGGAGCCAACTATGGCTACACCTTC
j_call: TRBJ2-2; clone_size: many; v_call: TRBV5-1; d_call: -; cdr3_aa: CASSLSGHNTGELFF; cdr3_nt: TGCGCCAGCAGCTTGTCGGGACACAACACCGGGGAGCTGTTTTTT
j_call: TRBJ2-7; clone_size: many; v_call: TRBV7-2; d_call: -; cdr3_aa: CASSLVRWEQYF; cdr3_nt: TGTGCCAGCAGCTTAGTTCGATGGGAGCAGTACTTC
j_call: TRBJ2-7; clone_size: -; v_call: TRBV6-5; d_call: TRBD2; cdr3_aa: CASRGTSGYEQYF; cdr3_nt: TGTGCCAGCAGGGGGACTAGCGGCTACGAGCAGTACTTC
j_call: TRBJ1-2; clone_size: many; v_call: TRBV3-1; d_call: TRBD1; cdr3_aa: CASSPGQGNGYTF; cdr3_nt: TGTGCCAGCAGCCCGGGACAGGGAAATGGCTACACCTTC
j_call: TRBJ2-7; clone_size: many; v_call: TRBV6-5; d_call: TRBD2; cdr3_aa: CASSPAFGLAAYEQYF; cdr3_nt: TGTGCCAGCAGCCCCGCCTTCGGACTAGCGGCCTACGAGCAGTACTTC
j_call: TRBJ2-2; clone_size: many; v_call: TRBV4-1; d_call: TRBD2; cdr3_aa: CASSQDSTVAGTGELFF; cdr3_nt: TGCGCCAGCAGCCAAGATAGCACGGTAGCGGGAACCGGGGAGCTGTTTTTT
j_call: TRBJ1-2; clone_size: few; v_call: TRBV6-5; d_call: -; cdr3_aa: CASGQDSNYGYTF; cdr3_nt: TGTGCCAGCGGCCAGGACTCTAACTATGGCTACACCTTC
j_call: TRBJ2-1; clone_size: many; v_call: TRBV7-3; d_call: -; cdr3_aa: CASSLGLLNEQFF; cdr3_nt: TGTGCCAGCAGCTTAGGACTACTCAATGAGCAGTTCTTC
j_call: TRBJ1-5; clone_size: many; v_call: TRBV20-1; d_call: -; cdr3_aa: CSARPGNSNQPQHF; cdr3_nt: TGCAGTGCTAGGCCAGGGAATAGCAATCAGCCCCAGCATTTT
j_call: TRBJ2-5; clone_size: many; v_call: TRBV11-1; d_call: TRBD1; cdr3_aa: CASSRRVTGEQETQYF; cdr3_nt: TGTGCCAGCAGCCGAAGGGTAACAGGGGAACAAGAGACCCAGTACTTC
j_call: TRBJ1-3; clone_size: many; v_call: TRBV20-1; d_call: -; cdr3_aa: CSARTGSSGNTIYF; cdr3_nt: TGCAGTGCTAGGACGGGATCCTCTGGAAACACCATATATTTT
j_call: TRBJ1-1; clone_size: many; v_call: TRBV29-1; d_call: -; cdr3_aa: CSVGGRVAMNTEAFF; cdr3_nt: TGCAGCGTTGGGGGCAGGGTCGCCATGAACACTGAAGCTTTCTTT
j_call: TRBJ2-3; clone_size: few; v_call: TRBV20-1; d_call: TRBD1; cdr3_aa: CSARQGTAADTQYF; cdr3_nt: TGCAGTGCCCGACAGGGGACAGCGGCAGATACGCAGTATTTT
j_call: TRBJ1-6; clone_size: many; v_call: TRBV20-1; d_call: -; cdr3_aa: CSAITQNSPLHF; cdr3_nt: TGCAGTGCTATAACACAGAATTCACCCCTCCACTTT
j_call: TRBJ1-6; clone_size: many; v_call: TRBV4-3; d_call: -; cdr3_aa: CASSQDSGSSYNSPLNF; cdr3_nt: TGCGCCAGCAGCCAAGATTCCGGCAGCTCCTATAATTCACCCCTCAACTTT
j_call: TRBJ1-1; clone_size: many; v_call: TRBV20-1; d_call: -; cdr3_aa: CSAHRSKEAFF; cdr3_nt: TGCAGTGCTCACAGGTCGAAAGAAGCTTTCTTT
j_call: TRBJ1-4; clone_size: many; v_call: TRBV7-2; d_call: -; cdr3_aa: CASSLRTRASEKLFF; cdr3_nt: TGTGCCAGCAGTCTTAGGACAAGGGCTTCTGAAAAACTGTTTTTT
j_call: TRBJ1-2; clone_size: many; v_call: TRBV28; d_call: -; cdr3_aa: CASSQTGSSGYTF; cdr3_nt: TGTGCCAGCAGCCAAACAGGGTCGAGCGGCTACACCTTC
j_call: TRBJ1-1; clone_size: many; v_call: TRBV4-2; d_call: -; cdr3_aa: CASGREGNAEAFF; cdr3_nt: TGTGCCAGCGGCCGGGAAGGCAACGCTGAAGCTTTCTTT
j_call: TRBJ2-5; clone_size: many; v_call: TRBV7-9; d_call: -; cdr3_aa: CASSSSGDGETQYF; cdr3_nt: TGTGCCAGCAGCTCCTCAGGGGACGGAGAGACCCAGTACTTC
j_call: TRBJ2-3; clone_size: few; v_call: TRBV7-2; d_call: TRBD2; cdr3_aa: CASNLLLAGGSTQYF; cdr3_nt: TGTGCCAGCAACCTCCTACTAGCGGGAGGAAGTACGCAGTATTTT